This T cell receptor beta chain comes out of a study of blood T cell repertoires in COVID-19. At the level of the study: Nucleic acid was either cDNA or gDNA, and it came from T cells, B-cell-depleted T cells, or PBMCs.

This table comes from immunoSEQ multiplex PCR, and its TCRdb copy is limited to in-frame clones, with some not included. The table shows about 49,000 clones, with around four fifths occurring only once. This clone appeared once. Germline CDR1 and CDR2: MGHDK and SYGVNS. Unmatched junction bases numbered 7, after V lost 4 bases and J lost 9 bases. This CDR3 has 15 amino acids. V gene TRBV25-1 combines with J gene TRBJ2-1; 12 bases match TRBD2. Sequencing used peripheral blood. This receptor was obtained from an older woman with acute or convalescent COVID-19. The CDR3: CASSASGRDRSEQFF. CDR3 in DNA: TGTGCCAGCAGTGCTAGCGGGAGGGATCGTAGTGAGCAGTTCTTC.